The T cell receptor (beta chain) under discussion was sequenced for a study of control samples from healthy donors and cancer patients. V lost 1 base, J lost 9 bases, and 7 bases lay in between. The length of the CDR3 is 12 residues. CDR1 and CDR2 (germline): SEHNR, FQNEAQ (reference sequence). The assay was immunoSEQ multiplex PCR, and TCRdb's table has in-frame clones only and misses some. This sample has 50,000 or so clones, with 95% found just once. The receptor's source is a man aged 25-45 years in good health. This sequence joins TRBV7-9 and TRBJ2-4; D perhaps matches TRBD2 (6 bases). The sequenced material came from blood. In DNA, the CDR3 is TGTGCCAGCAGCTTAGGGGAGGTCATTCAGTACTTC. It is translated as CASSLGEVIQYF.